This T cell receptor (beta chain) was sequenced during a study of shared clonotypes between healthy human individuals. Study results and limitations: Rarefaction showed sorted-subset sequencing was incomplete despite large depth.

About this clone: The antigen is not known.

Trimming took 3 bases from V and 5 from J; bases not matched to a gene: 2. Germline CDR1 SGHNT, CDR2 YYREEE (reference sequence). This CDR3 is built from 14 residues. It was CD45RO-negative cells, positively selected for CCR7, that made up naive CD8 cells, with terminally differentiated effector memory CD45RA+ cells excluded. Donors, without exception, were Caucasian adults residing in Nashville, Tennessee. Genomic DNA belonging to each subset was distributed in equal measure over several immunoSEQ plates. Sequencing was performed with immunoSEQ multiplex PCR; in TCRdb, only in-frame clones are kept and a portion is missing. The profile shows roughly 600,000 clones, roughly 98% of them singletons.

V usage is TRBV5-4 and J usage is TRBJ1-4, with 9 bases aligning to TRBD1. This TCR was sampled from a man aged 30-40 years in good health. Sequenced sample: naive CD8+ T cells sorted from blood. Here the CDR3 reads CASSSGTGNEKLFF. CDR3 DNA: TGTGCCAGCAGCTCGGGGACAGGGAATGAAAAACTGTTTTTT.